This TCR beta chain originates from a study of shared clonotypes between healthy human individuals. Clones were sequenced by immunoSEQ multiplex PCR, and TCRdb holds only the in-frame ones, with some missing. The sample includes 550,000 to 700,000 clones, 55% to 85% seen only once; the top ten take about 1.8%. V was shortened by 5 bases and J by 7 bases, with 9 bases between the two germline ends. This CDR3 has 12 residues. Germline V gene data show CDR1 as SGHTA and CDR2 as FQGNSA. The J gene is TRBJ2-1, the V gene TRBV7-2; no clear D. The sequencing input was memory CD4+ T cells sorted from blood. The subset was: CD45RA-negative fraction. The TCR originated in a young woman in good health. The CDR3 nucleotides are TGTGCCAGCAGCCCTTCCTGGAATGAGCAGTTCTTC. Translating it yields CASSPSWNEQFF.